The clone carrying this TCR beta chain was recorded many times. No antigen is known for it. Trimming cost V 4 bases and J 4 bases, with 10 bases left between them. The CDR3 extends over 12 amino acids. CDR1 and CDR2 from the germline V gene are SQVTM and ANQGSEA. The library protocol tagged each TCR cDNA with a unique molecular identifier. MiXCR, run by TCRdb on the 5' RACE reads, gives a single entry per CDR3 protein. In the table there are around 100,000 distinct CDR3 sequences, 3.5% to 5% of which are singletons. Time point defined: sample taken at primary tumor resection. Patients with untreated early-stage non-small cell lung cancer, numbering 72, were the donors. The sample belongs to a study of spatial heterogeneity in lung cancer. Study observations and caveats: Tracking of tumor mutation counts was seen in expanded intratumoral alpha and beta TCR counts. Counts of ubiquitous and regional expanded TCRs tracked ubiquitous and regional nonsynonymous mutations, respectively.

The sequence was obtained from a male donor with early-stage non-small cell lung cancer. The V and J genes are TRBV29-1 and TRBJ1-2, with a tentative D call TRBD1 (5 bases). The starting material was lung tumor tissue, obtained at surgery. In DNA form, the CDR3 reads TGCAGCGTTGGGGAGACAGTCTATGGCTACACCTTC. It specifies CSVGETVYGYTF.